This paragraph reports one T cell receptor beta chain. This receptor's antigen is unknown. No quality values exist for individual bases; no much larger clone is one base distant. In the prospective study, participants were roughly 18 to 95 years old, resided in 20 to 30 geographic areas of the United States, and were enrolled through a virtual design. Cohort assignment in the prospective study relied on participant-reported clinical history from a screening survey and a study questionnaire. In the prospective study, whole blood, serum and a nasopharyngeal or oropharyngeal swab were collected from each participant by mobile phlebotomists. Over a 2-month period, participants in the prospective study had the option of providing additional blood draws and questionnaires. Prospective study blood samples were shipped either frozen or at room temperature before DNA extraction. V gives up 0 bases and J gives up 4 bases, and the segment between their germline ends measures 17 bases. Inclusive of the bounding cysteine and phenylalanine, the CDR3 is 16 residues long. The only DNA kept is the CDR3, 48 bases in frame from the first base.

The record originates from a study of blood T cell repertoires in COVID-19 (TCRdb year 2020). About the study as a whole: Collaborator samples came from the United States, Italy and Spain and covered acute and convalescent phases of COVID-19. The prospective study material was composed of cDNA or gDNA derived from T cells, B-cell-depleted T cells, or PBMCs. Deeply sampled blood TCRbeta repertoires from subjects exposed to, actively infected with, or recovered from COVID-19 were included in the dataset. A freely available public database, intended as a resource for researchers studying the immune response to SARS-CoV-2, is where the repertoires were released. The samples were drawn from two sources: the first 160 participants of the ongoing ImmuneRACE study, and 1,254 subjects contributed by 6 global collaborators. The sample metadata nearly always contained a de-identified subject ID, COVID-19 status, age in years and sex. HLA class I and class II types, where available, came from metadata supplied by the sample provider rather than from assay-based typing.

TCRbeta CDR3 regions were amplified from genomic DNA by means of the immunoSEQ Assay, a bias-controlled multiplex PCR. Processing in the source paper ran as follows. The number of nucleated cells in each sample was estimated from the amplification of reference gene primers within the assay. To quantify the absolute abundance of each unique TCRbeta CDR3 rearrangement, sequence reads were collapsed and filtered. For each sample, productive Simpson clonality was calculated as the square root of Simpson's diversity index over productive rearrangements. TCRdb carries this immuneACCESS record with in-frame sequences only. Its versions omit some clonotypes, under half of them owing to an unresolved V gene in the studies checked, with the rest unexplained. V, J and clone size were drawn from that table, and D and trimming were deduced from the DNA. A total of 200,000 or so clones appear in this sample, more than 70% of them only once. The ten largest clones add up to 6.5% to 9% of the sample.

The investigation overall reported the following: The quantity of clinical and demographic metadata differed by source and by participant and was supplied without curation.

The rearrangement combines TRBV5-3 with TRBJ2-7; TRBD2 is perhaps the D gene, given 6 matching bases. TRBV5-3 carries the ORF label, with uncertain function. This receptor was identified in a woman between 40 and 55 years old with acute COVID-19. Material: PBMCs or T cells enriched from blood (not recorded which). CDR3 loop: CARSLASRGCWYEQYF. At the DNA level, the sequence is TGTGCCAGAAGCTTGGCCTCGCGGGGTTGCTGGTACGAGCAGTACTTC.